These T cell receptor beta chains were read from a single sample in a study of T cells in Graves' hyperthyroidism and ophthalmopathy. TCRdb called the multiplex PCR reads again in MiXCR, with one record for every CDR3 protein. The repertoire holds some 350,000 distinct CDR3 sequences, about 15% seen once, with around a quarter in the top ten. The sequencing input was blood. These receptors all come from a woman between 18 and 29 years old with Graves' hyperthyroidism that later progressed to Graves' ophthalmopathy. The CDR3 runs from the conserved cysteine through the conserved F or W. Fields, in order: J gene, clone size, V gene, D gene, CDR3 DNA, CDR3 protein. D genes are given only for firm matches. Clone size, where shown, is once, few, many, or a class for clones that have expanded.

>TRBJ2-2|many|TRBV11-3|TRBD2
TGTGCCAGCAGCGGGAGGGGAGGCACCGGGGAGCTGTTTTTT
CASSGRGGTGELFF
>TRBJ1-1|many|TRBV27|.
TGTGCCAGCAGTTTCGGGCCTGAAGCTTTCTTT
CASSFGPEAFF
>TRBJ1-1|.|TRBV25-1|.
TGTGCCAGCAGTGAAGCGAATGGGGTCGCTGAAGCTTTCTTT
CASSEANGVAEAFF
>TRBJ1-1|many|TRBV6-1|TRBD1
TGTGCCAGCAGACCAACAGGGGTGAACACTGAAGCTTTCTTT
CASRPTGVNTEAFF
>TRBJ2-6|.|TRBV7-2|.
TGTGCCAGCAGCCACCCGGGGGGGGCCAACGTCCTGACTTTC
CASSHPGGANVLTF
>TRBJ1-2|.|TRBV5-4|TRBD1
TGTGCCAGCAGCCAGACGACAGGGCGAATTCTCTATGGCTACACCTTC
CASSQTTGRILYGYTF
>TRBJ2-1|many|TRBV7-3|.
TGTGCCAGCAGCTTAGGCTTATCCCCTTACAATGAGCAGTTCTTC
CASSLGLSPYNEQFF
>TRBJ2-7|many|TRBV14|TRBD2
TGTGCCAGCAGCCAGAGCGGACTAGCCGGTGAGCAGTACTTC
CASSQSGLAGEQYF
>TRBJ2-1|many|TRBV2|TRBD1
TGTGCCAGCAGGTGGACAGGGGGATTAGGTAATGAGCAGTTCTTC
CASRWTGGLGNEQFF
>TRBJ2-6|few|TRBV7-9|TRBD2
TGTGCCAGCAGCTCCGGGAGGCCAGGCTCCTCTGGGGCCAACGTCCTGACTTTC
CASSSGRPGSSGANVLTF
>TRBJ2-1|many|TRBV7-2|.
TGTGCCAGCAGCTTAAATCAGGGGACCGTCTACAATGAGCAGTTCTTC
CASSLNQGTVYNEQFF
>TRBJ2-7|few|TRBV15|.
TGTGCCACCCTGGGGTCTGGTAGCTACGAGCAGTACTTC
CATLGSGSYEQYF
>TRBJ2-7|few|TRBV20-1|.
TGCAGTGCTAGACCGGGACCGCCGTCCTACGAGCAGTACTTC
CSARPGPPSYEQYF
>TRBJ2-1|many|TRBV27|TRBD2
TGTGCCAGCAGCCAAAGCGGGAGGGGCAATGAGCAGTTCTTC
CASSQSGRGNEQFF
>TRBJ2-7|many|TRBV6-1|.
TGTGCCAGCAGTACGGCCCGGACGGATTATGCCTACGAGCAGTACTTC
CASSTARTDYAYEQYF
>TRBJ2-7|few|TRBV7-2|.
TGTGCCAGCAGCTTAAAGGCGGAAGGCTGCGAGCAGTACTTC
CASSLKAEGCEQYF
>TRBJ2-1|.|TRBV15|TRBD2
TGTGCCACCAGCAGAGCCGATCTAGCGGTGGAGGTCAATGAGCAGTTCTTC
CATSRADLAVEVNEQFF
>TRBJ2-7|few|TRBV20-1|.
TGCAGTGCTAGGGGGAGGAAATCCTACGAGCGGTACTTC
CSARGRKSYERYF
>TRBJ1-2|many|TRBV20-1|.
TGCAGTGCTAACAGGGATGGGGGGGGGTATGGCTACACCTTC
CSANRDGGGYGYTF
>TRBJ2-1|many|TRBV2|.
TGTGCCGTCCGGGGGACTGTCAATGAGCAGTTCTTC
CAVRGTVNEQFF
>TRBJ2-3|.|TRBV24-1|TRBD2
TGTGCCACCCGCCCGGGACTAGCTTCCGATACGCAGTATTTT
CATRPGLASDTQYF
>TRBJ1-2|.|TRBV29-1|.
TGCAGCGTTGACCCGGGTCTTAACTATGGCTACACCTTC
CSVDPGLNYGYTF
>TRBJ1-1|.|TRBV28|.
TGTGCCAGCAGTTCACAGGGCCTGAACACTGAAGCTTTCTTT
CASSSQGLNTEAFF
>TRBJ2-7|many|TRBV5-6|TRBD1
TGTGCCAGCAGCCGAATGCCGGGACAGGGGGTCCCTTACGAGCAGTACTTC
CASSRMPGQGVPYEQYF
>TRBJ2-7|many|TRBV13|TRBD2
TGTGCCAGCAGCTCAAATTCCCTCGGGGGGACCTACGAGCAGTACTTC
CASSSNSLGGTYEQYF
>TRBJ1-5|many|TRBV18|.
TGTGCCAGCTCACCACGAGTCTCAGGGACTCACAATCAGCCCCAGCATTTT
CASSPRVSGTHNQPQHF
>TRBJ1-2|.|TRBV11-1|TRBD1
TGTGCCAGCAGCCGAGTTGGACAGGAGAGGGTTCTGGATGGCTACACCTTC
CASSRVGQERVLDGYTF
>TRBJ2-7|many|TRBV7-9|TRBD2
TGTGCCAGCAGCGTGGGGACTACCGAGCAGTACTTC
CASSVGTTEQYF
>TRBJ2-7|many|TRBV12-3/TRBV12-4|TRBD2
TGTGCCAGCAGTCGAAGCGGGGTCGCCTACGAGCAGTACTTC
CASSRSGVAYEQYF
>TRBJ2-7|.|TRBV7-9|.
TGTGCCAGCAGCTTACAGCTCGAGCAGTACTTC
CASSLQLEQYF
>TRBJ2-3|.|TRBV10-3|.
TGTGCCATCAGTGAGACCGCACCGGAACTAGGGTCTTTCACAGATACGCAGTATTTT
CAISETAPELGSFTDTQYF
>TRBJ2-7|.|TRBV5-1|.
TGCGCCAGCAGCTTGGAAGTCAGGGGATTCGAGCAGTACTTC
CASSLEVRGFEQYF
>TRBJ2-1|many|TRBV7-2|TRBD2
TGTGCCAGCAGCTTAGAGAAACTAGCGGGAGGGATCCATGAGCAGTTCTTC
CASSLEKLAGGIHEQFF
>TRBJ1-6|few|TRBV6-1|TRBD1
TGTGCCAGCAGACCCCGACAGGGTTCCTATAATTCACCCCTCCACTTT
CASRPRQGSYNSPLHF
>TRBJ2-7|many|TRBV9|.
TGTGCCAGCAGCCCCCTCGCAGGGCTATCCTACGAGCAGTACTTC
CASSPLAGLSYEQYF
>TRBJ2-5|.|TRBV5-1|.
TGCGCCAGCAGCTTGGAAGGCAGGGCGAGGGAGACCCAGTACTTC
CASSLEGRARETQYF
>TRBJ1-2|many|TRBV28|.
TGTGCCAGCAGGCGGGACACAGGCTACACCTTC
CASRRDTGYTF
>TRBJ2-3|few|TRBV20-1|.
TGCAGTGCTAGGTGGGAGGAGACAGATACGCAGTATTTT
CSARWEETDTQYF